This is a list of T cell receptor beta chains from one sample in a study of early T cells in non-severe SARS-CoV-2 infection. TCRdb redid the calling of the 5' RACE reads with MiXCR, one entry per CDR3 protein. This table holds fewer than 95,000 distinct CDR3 sequences, over 15% found once. The sequences come from whole blood, collected at baseline. Receptor source: an adult who was a healthcare worker with PCR-confirmed SARS-CoV-2 infection or an uninfected control (not recorded which). Each CDR3 is given with its conserved first and last residue. A D gene is named only where the DNA matches it firmly. A clone size is listed for some rows: how often the clone was seen (once, few, many), or a class if it is expanded.

v_call: TRBV7-2; d_call: NA; clone_size: many; j_call: TRBJ2-2; cdr3_nt: TGTGCCAGCAGCCAAACTAAGCGACATCCGAACACCGGGGAGCTGTTTTTT; cdr3_aa: CASSQTKRHPNTGELFF
v_call: TRBV18; d_call: NA; clone_size: NA; j_call: TRBJ1-1; cdr3_nt: TGTGCCAGCTCACCATTCGGGGGGAACACTGAAGCTTTCTTT; cdr3_aa: CASSPFGGNTEAFF
v_call: TRBV20-1; d_call: TRBD2; clone_size: NA; j_call: TRBJ2-3; cdr3_nt: TGCAGTGCTATCCATTTAACTAGCGGGGGCACAGATACGCAGTATTTT; cdr3_aa: CSAIHLTSGGTDTQYF
v_call: TRBV5-1; d_call: NA; clone_size: many; j_call: TRBJ2-3; cdr3_nt: TGCGCCAGCGGCGACGGGGTCACAGATACGCAGTATTTT; cdr3_aa: CASGDGVTDTQYF
v_call: TRBV3-1; d_call: NA; clone_size: few; j_call: TRBJ2-3; cdr3_nt: TGTGCCAGCAGCCAATGGCAGGCAGATACGCAGTATTTT; cdr3_aa: CASSQWQADTQYF
v_call: TRBV20-1; d_call: NA; clone_size: NA; j_call: TRBJ2-7; cdr3_nt: TGCAGTGCGTCGGTAGGGCGAACCTACGAGCAGTACTTC; cdr3_aa: CSASVGRTYEQYF
v_call: TRBV7-2; d_call: NA; clone_size: NA; j_call: TRBJ2-3; cdr3_nt: TGTGCCAGCAGCTTACATTCTCTTACGCAGTATTTT; cdr3_aa: CASSLHSLTQYF
v_call: TRBV18; d_call: NA; clone_size: once; j_call: TRBJ2-7; cdr3_nt: TGTGCCAGCTCACCACCGGTGAAAGACAGGGGACTACGGAGTGAGCAGTACTTC; cdr3_aa: CASSPPVKDRGLRSEQYF
v_call: TRBV5-4; d_call: NA; clone_size: NA; j_call: TRBJ1-2; cdr3_nt: TGTGCCAGCAGCTTGGACCCTTATGGCTACACCTTC; cdr3_aa: CASSLDPYGYTF
v_call: TRBV29-1; d_call: TRBD2; clone_size: NA; j_call: TRBJ2-7; cdr3_nt: TGCAGCGTTATCCGGGAGGGCTACGAGCAGTACTTC; cdr3_aa: CSVIREGYEQYF
v_call: TRBV19; d_call: TRBD2; clone_size: many; j_call: TRBJ2-3; cdr3_nt: TGTGCCAGCCGACTAGCGGGGCCGGGGGATACGCAGTATTTT; cdr3_aa: CASRLAGPGDTQYF
v_call: TRBV4-2; d_call: NA; clone_size: NA; j_call: TRBJ2-1; cdr3_nt: TGTGCCAGCAGCCAAGATCGCTGGAGCTCCTACAATGAGCAGTTCTTC; cdr3_aa: CASSQDRWSSYNEQFF
v_call: TRBV18; d_call: TRBD2; clone_size: NA; j_call: TRBJ2-7; cdr3_nt: TGTGCCAGCTCACCACCTAGCGGGAGCTACGAGCAGTACTTC; cdr3_aa: CASSPPSGSYEQYF
v_call: TRBV28; d_call: TRBD2; clone_size: NA; j_call: TRBJ2-1; cdr3_nt: TGTGCCAGCAGTTTATCGGCGGGAGTTGGCAATGAGCAGTTCTTC; cdr3_aa: CASSLSAGVGNEQFF
v_call: TRBV5-4; d_call: NA; clone_size: NA; j_call: TRBJ1-1; cdr3_nt: TGTGCCAGCAGCTCAGATATGAACACTGAAGCTTTCTTT; cdr3_aa: CASSSDMNTEAFF
v_call: TRBV20-1; d_call: NA; clone_size: many; j_call: TRBJ1-3; cdr3_nt: TGCAGTGCTAGAACAGTCCCTGGAAACACCATATATTTT; cdr3_aa: CSARTVPGNTIYF
v_call: TRBV27; d_call: TRBD2; clone_size: NA; j_call: TRBJ2-3; cdr3_nt: TGTGCCAGCAGTTTAGGGACTAGCGGGATCACAGATACGCAGTATTTT; cdr3_aa: CASSLGTSGITDTQYF
v_call: TRBV6-1; d_call: NA; clone_size: few; j_call: TRBJ2-1; cdr3_nt: TGTGCCAGCAGAGAGAAGATGACGGGTCCGGATGAGCAGTTCTTC; cdr3_aa: CASREKMTGPDEQFF
v_call: TRBV4-1; d_call: TRBD1; clone_size: NA; j_call: TRBJ2-7; cdr3_nt: TGCGCCAGCAGCCGGGGACAGGGGGCTGGGGAGCAGTACTTC; cdr3_aa: CASSRGQGAGEQYF
v_call: TRBV24-1; d_call: TRBD2; clone_size: few; j_call: TRBJ2-3; cdr3_nt: TGTGCCACCGAATCCGGACTAGCGGGAGCAGGCACAGATACGCAGTATTTT; cdr3_aa: CATESGLAGAGTDTQYF
v_call: TRBV12-3/TRBV12-4; d_call: NA; clone_size: NA; j_call: TRBJ2-7; cdr3_nt: TGTGCCAGCAGAAAGTTTCTCTACGAGCAGTACTTC; cdr3_aa: CASRKFLYEQYF
v_call: TRBV2; d_call: NA; clone_size: NA; j_call: TRBJ2-5; cdr3_nt: TGTGCCAGCAGACGGCTAGCTGGCGAGACCCAGTACTTC; cdr3_aa: CASRRLAGETQYF
v_call: TRBV6-5; d_call: TRBD1; clone_size: NA; j_call: TRBJ2-5; cdr3_nt: TGTGCCAGCAGTTACGACAGGGGGGTGGAGACCCAGTACTTC; cdr3_aa: CASSYDRGVETQYF
v_call: TRBV20-1; d_call: NA; clone_size: NA; j_call: TRBJ2-3; cdr3_nt: TGCAGTGCTAGAAACTCCCCCCCAGATACGCAGTATTTT; cdr3_aa: CSARNSPPDTQYF
v_call: TRBV3-1; d_call: NA; clone_size: many; j_call: TRBJ2-3; cdr3_nt: TGTGCCAGCAGCCAAGATAGCCCGGGAGCCACTTGGGATACGCAGTATTTT; cdr3_aa: CASSQDSPGATWDTQYF
v_call: TRBV7-6; d_call: NA; clone_size: many; j_call: TRBJ2-4; cdr3_nt: TGTGCCAGCAGCCCGAATAGGGGCAGGTCCCAAAACATTCAGTACTTC; cdr3_aa: CASSPNRGRSQNIQYF
v_call: TRBV28; d_call: NA; clone_size: few; j_call: TRBJ2-4; cdr3_nt: TGTGCCAGCAGTTTGCCCGCTTTAATGAACATTCAGTACTTC; cdr3_aa: CASSLPALMNIQYF
v_call: TRBV30; d_call: NA; clone_size: NA; j_call: TRBJ2-1; cdr3_nt: TGTGCCGCGGGGCGGGAAAGGAATGAGCAGTTCTTC; cdr3_aa: CAAGRERNEQFF
v_call: TRBV20-1; d_call: NA; clone_size: once; j_call: TRBJ2-7; cdr3_nt: TGCAGTGCTAGGGAACGGGAGTACCCCTACGAGCAGTACTTC; cdr3_aa: CSAREREYPYEQYF
v_call: TRBV28; d_call: NA; clone_size: NA; j_call: TRBJ1-5; cdr3_nt: TGTGCCAGTTCCGTAGGGATGGATCAGCCCCAGCATTTT; cdr3_aa: CASSVGMDQPQHF
v_call: TRBV27; d_call: TRBD1; clone_size: NA; j_call: TRBJ2-7; cdr3_nt: TGTGCCAGCAGTTTTGGCCGACAGGGACCCGCCGAGCAGTACTTC; cdr3_aa: CASSFGRQGPAEQYF
v_call: TRBV4-2; d_call: TRBD2; clone_size: few; j_call: TRBJ2-1; cdr3_nt: TGTGCCAGCAGCCAAGAGGCGGGGAGCGGGGCAAATGAGCAGTTCTTC; cdr3_aa: CASSQEAGSGANEQFF
v_call: TRBV6-1; d_call: TRBD1; clone_size: NA; j_call: TRBJ2-7; cdr3_nt: TGTGCCAGCAAGCCAGGGACAGTCTACGAGCAGTACTTC; cdr3_aa: CASKPGTVYEQYF
v_call: TRBV20-1; d_call: NA; clone_size: many; j_call: TRBJ2-3; cdr3_nt: TGCAGTGCTCGGGGTTCAAACACAGATACGCAGTATTTT; cdr3_aa: CSARGSNTDTQYF
v_call: TRBV3-1; d_call: NA; clone_size: NA; j_call: TRBJ2-7; cdr3_nt: TGTGCCAGCAGCCAAAGGGCGTACGAGCAGTACTTC; cdr3_aa: CASSQRAYEQYF
v_call: TRBV5-4; d_call: NA; clone_size: NA; j_call: TRBJ2-3; cdr3_nt: TGTGCCAGCAGCTTGGGACAGAGCACAGATACGCAGTATTTT; cdr3_aa: CASSLGQSTDTQYF
v_call: TRBV18; d_call: NA; clone_size: NA; j_call: TRBJ2-6; cdr3_nt: TGTGCCAGCTCACCAAACAGTCAGAGCTCTGGGGCCAACGTCCTGACTTTC; cdr3_aa: CASSPNSQSSGANVLTF
v_call: TRBV11-2; d_call: NA; clone_size: NA; j_call: TRBJ1-1; cdr3_nt: TGTGCCAGCAGTCAAGCTTTCTTT; cdr3_aa: CASSQAFF
v_call: TRBV6-2/TRBV6-3; d_call: NA; clone_size: few; j_call: TRBJ2-5; cdr3_nt: TGTGCCAGCAAATCCAGGGTGGGGACCCAGTACTTC; cdr3_aa: CASKSRVGTQYF
v_call: TRBV28; d_call: TRBD1; clone_size: NA; j_call: TRBJ2-7; cdr3_nt: TGTGCCAGCCGAAGACCCGGGACAGCTCCATCCTACGAGCAGTACTTC; cdr3_aa: CASRRPGTAPSYEQYF
v_call: TRBV18; d_call: TRBD2; clone_size: few; j_call: TRBJ2-5; cdr3_nt: TGTGCCAGCTCACCTCGGGGGACTAGCGGGAAACAAGAGACCCAGTACTTC; cdr3_aa: CASSPRGTSGKQETQYF
v_call: TRBV3-1; d_call: NA; clone_size: few; j_call: TRBJ2-7; cdr3_nt: TGTGCCAGCAGCCAAGGGGCAACCTACGAGCAGTACTTC; cdr3_aa: CASSQGATYEQYF
v_call: TRBV11-2; d_call: NA; clone_size: many; j_call: TRBJ2-3; cdr3_nt: TGTGCCAGCAGCTTATCCGTCCAACGCACAGATACGCAGTATTTT; cdr3_aa: CASSLSVQRTDTQYF
v_call: TRBV4-3; d_call: NA; clone_size: NA; j_call: TRBJ1-6; cdr3_nt: TGCGCCAGCAGCCAAGAATATGGACTTGTGAATTCACCCCTCCACTTT; cdr3_aa: CASSQEYGLVNSPLHF
v_call: TRBV6-2/TRBV6-3; d_call: TRBD2; clone_size: few; j_call: TRBJ2-1; cdr3_nt: TGTGCCAGCAGTGTCCTCCAGCGGGAGGGAGTCACTGAGCAGTTCTTC; cdr3_aa: CASSVLQREGVTEQFF
v_call: TRBV27; d_call: NA; clone_size: NA; j_call: TRBJ2-3; cdr3_nt: TGTGCCAGCAGTTTTGCGAACGCAGATACGCAGTATTTT; cdr3_aa: CASSFANADTQYF
v_call: TRBV7-9; d_call: NA; clone_size: NA; j_call: TRBJ1-1; cdr3_nt: TGTGCCAGCAGCCTAACCCGGGTCCGGGCAGCTGAAGCTTTCTTT; cdr3_aa: CASSLTRVRAAEAFF
v_call: TRBV5-1; d_call: TRBD2; clone_size: few; j_call: TRBJ2-3; cdr3_nt: TGCGCCAGCAGTCCCGGGACTAGCGGATACTCTAGCACAGATACGCAGTATTTT; cdr3_aa: CASSPGTSGYSSTDTQYF
v_call: TRBV20-1; d_call: TRBD1; clone_size: many; j_call: TRBJ2-4; cdr3_nt: TGCAGTGCTAGGCGGATGGACAGGGGGCACATTCAGTACTTC; cdr3_aa: CSARRMDRGHIQYF
v_call: TRBV20-1; d_call: NA; clone_size: few; j_call: TRBJ2-1; cdr3_nt: TGCAGTGCTAGGGAGATTACCTACAATGAGCAGTTCTTC; cdr3_aa: CSAREITYNEQFF
v_call: TRBV20-1; d_call: NA; clone_size: NA; j_call: TRBJ2-4; cdr3_nt: TGCAGTGCTAGAGATTTACTAGGGGAAAACATTCAGTACTTC; cdr3_aa: CSARDLLGENIQYF
v_call: TRBV20-1; d_call: NA; clone_size: many; j_call: TRBJ2-7; cdr3_nt: TGCAGTGCTAGATTGGTAGCCTCCTCCTACGAGCAGTACTTC; cdr3_aa: CSARLVASSYEQYF
v_call: TRBV27; d_call: NA; clone_size: few; j_call: TRBJ2-7; cdr3_nt: TGTGCCAGCACCAGACTTGGTCGGGACGAGCAGTACTTC; cdr3_aa: CASTRLGRDEQYF
v_call: TRBV6-1; d_call: NA; clone_size: NA; j_call: TRBJ2-4; cdr3_nt: TGTGCCTCCACAGAGCAGGGCTTAGCCAAAAACATTCAGTACTTC; cdr3_aa: CASTEQGLAKNIQYF
v_call: TRBV20-1; d_call: TRBD2; clone_size: few; j_call: TRBJ2-2; cdr3_nt: TGCAGTGCTAGCGCCGGGACTACGAACACCGGGGAGCTGTTTTTT; cdr3_aa: CSASAGTTNTGELFF
v_call: TRBV4-3; d_call: NA; clone_size: NA; j_call: TRBJ2-1; cdr3_nt: TGCGCCAGCAGCCAAGAGGGTGGGGATGAGCAGTTCTTC; cdr3_aa: CASSQEGGDEQFF
v_call: TRBV14; d_call: TRBD2; clone_size: few; j_call: TRBJ2-1; cdr3_nt: TGTGCCAGCAGCCAAGTCGGAATAGCGGGCTACAATGAGCAGTTCTTC; cdr3_aa: CASSQVGIAGYNEQFF
v_call: TRBV5-1; d_call: TRBD1; clone_size: many; j_call: TRBJ2-5; cdr3_nt: TGCGCCAGCAGCTTGGTGGGACAGGGTCAAGAGACCCAGTACTTC; cdr3_aa: CASSLVGQGQETQYF
v_call: TRBV11-2; d_call: NA; clone_size: few; j_call: TRBJ1-6; cdr3_nt: TGTGCCAGCAACATGGACAGAATCAATTCACCCCTCCACTTT; cdr3_aa: CASNMDRINSPLHF
v_call: TRBV15; d_call: NA; clone_size: many; j_call: TRBJ2-3; cdr3_nt: TGTGCCACCAGCAGAGGTAGCGGAGGCACAGATACGCAGTATTTT; cdr3_aa: CATSRGSGGTDTQYF